The present entry profiles one T cell receptor (beta chain) with its context. The sample comes from a study of cytomegalovirus exposure and HLA in healthy donors. The CDR3 extends over 15 amino acids. V lost 7 bases and J 6 bases, leaving 19 bases between the germline ends. Germline lookup yields CDR1 SNHLY and CDR2 FYNNEI. The table came from immunoSEQ multiplex PCR; TCRdb's copy has only in-frame clones and leaves some out. The sample has around 300,000 clones; around 90% are singletons. The chain employs TRBV2 and TRBJ2-1, with D possibly TRBD1 on 6 matching bases. Sequencing was done on a sample of PBMCs. This sequence originates from a woman in her twenties or thirties in good health and CMV-seropositive. In DNA form, the CDR3 reads TGTGCCAGCACCCTGGGGGACACACGGCTCAATGAGCAGTTCTTC. Translating gives CASTLGDTRLNEQFF.